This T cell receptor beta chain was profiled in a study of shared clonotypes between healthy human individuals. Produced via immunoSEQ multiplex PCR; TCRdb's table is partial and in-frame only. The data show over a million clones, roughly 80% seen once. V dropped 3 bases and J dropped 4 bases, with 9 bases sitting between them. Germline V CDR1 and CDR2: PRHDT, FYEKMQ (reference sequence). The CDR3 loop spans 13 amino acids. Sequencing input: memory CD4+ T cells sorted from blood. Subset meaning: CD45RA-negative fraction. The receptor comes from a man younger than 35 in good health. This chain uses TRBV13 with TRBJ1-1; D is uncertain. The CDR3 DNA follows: TGTGCCAGCAGCTTTAATGAAGCCACTGAAGCTTTCTTT. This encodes CASSFNEATEAFF.